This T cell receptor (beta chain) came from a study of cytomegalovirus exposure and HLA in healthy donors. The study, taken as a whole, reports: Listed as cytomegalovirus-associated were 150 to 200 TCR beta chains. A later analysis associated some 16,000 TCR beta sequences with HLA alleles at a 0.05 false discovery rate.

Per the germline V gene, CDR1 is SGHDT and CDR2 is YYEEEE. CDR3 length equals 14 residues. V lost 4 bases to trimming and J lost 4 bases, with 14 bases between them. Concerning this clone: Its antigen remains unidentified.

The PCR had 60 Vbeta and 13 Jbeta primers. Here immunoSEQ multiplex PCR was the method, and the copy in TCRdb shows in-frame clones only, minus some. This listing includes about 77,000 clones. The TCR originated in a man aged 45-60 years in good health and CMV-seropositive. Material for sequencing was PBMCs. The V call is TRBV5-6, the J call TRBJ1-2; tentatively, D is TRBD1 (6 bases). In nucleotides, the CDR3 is TGTGCCAGCAGCCCACAGGGACCCTCCTATGGCTACACCTTC. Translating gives CASSPQGPSYGYTF.